These 19 T cell receptor beta chains share one sample of origin, sequenced in a study of vaccination and CD4 T cells after COVID-19. Oncomine TCR Beta short-read sequencing was applied to DNA from cultured CD4+ T cells. A single record per CDR3 protein comes from TCRdb applying MiXCR to the PCR reads. The sample contains about 17,000 distinct CDR3 sequences, less than 60% of which appear only once. Treatment noted: approximately 9-day PBMC culture with coronavirus spike peptide pools or control peptides (ViraFEST assay). For these TCRs, the target antigens are not known. Sequencing used CD4+ T cells from blood, cultured in vitro, obtained before SARS-CoV-2 vaccination. The receptors stem from a human donor who had recovered from COVID-19.

The V call is TRBV2, the J call TRBJ2-7, with D maybe TRBD1 (5 bases). Germline-derived CDR1 and CDR2 are SNHLY and FYNNEI. This CDR3 comprises 13 residues. Trimming pared 7 bases from V and 2 bases from J, leaving 12 bases between. The CDR3 DNA follows: TGTGCCAGCATTTCCGACAGTCCCTACGAGCAGTACTTC. This codes for CASISDSPYEQYF.

This rearrangement joins TRBV18 to TRBJ2-5, with D tentatively TRBD2 (5 bases). The germline V gene encodes CDR1 KGHSH and CDR2 LQKENI. Trimming stripped 6 bases from V and 5 bases from J, with 13 bases between. This CDR3 has 13 residues. The CDR3 sequence: CASSLSRAETQYF. CDR3 nucleotides: TGTGCCAGCTCGCTCTCGCGGGCGGAGACCCAGTACTTC.

The chain joins TRBV6-2 or TRBV6-3 to TRBJ2-5; 9 nucleotides align to TRBD1. The CDR3 has 16 amino acids. Trimming took 6 bases from V and 5 from J; bases not matched to a gene: 13. Germline CDR1 and CDR2: MNHEY and SVGEGT. The chain's CDR3 is CASRSPSQGAGETQYF. DNA for the CDR3: TGTGCCAGCAGATCCCCATCACAGGGGGCCGGGGAGACCCAGTACTTC.

The rearrangement joins TRBV12-3 or TRBV12-4 to TRBJ2-7; TRBD1 matches 9 bases. The length of the CDR3 is 17 residues. J was trimmed by 3 bases and V by 5 bases; bases with no gene match: 14. CDR3 residues: CASSTVTTGGYYYEQYF. CDR3 in DNA: TGTGCCAGCAGTACCGTCACGACAGGGGGTTATTACTACGAGCAGTACTTC.

The J gene is TRBJ2-1, the V gene TRBV19, with TRBD2 matching 12 bases. V shed 7 bases, J shed 10 bases, and the junction held 11 bases outside the gene matches. Germline V gene lookup returns CDR1 LNHDA and CDR2 SQIVND (reference sequence). The CDR3 contains 15 residues. The CDR3 sequence: CASIGRLAGGDEQFF. The CDR3 region has the DNA TGTGCCAGTATTGGCCGGCTAGCGGGAGGGGACGAGCAGTTCTTC. The complete variable domain, with remaining parts taken from reference TRBV19 and TRBJ2-1, reads DGGITQSPKYLFRKEGQNVTLSCEQNLNHDAMYWYRQDPGQGLRLIYYSQIVNDFQKGDIAEGYSVSREKKESFPLTVTSAQKNPTAFYLCASIGRLAGGDEQFFGPGTRLTVL.

This clonotype was counted a few times. The chain recombines TRBV20-1 with TRBJ1-5; D remains ambiguous. Germline V gene sequence: CDR1 DFQATT, CDR2 SNEGSKA (reference sequence). The length of the CDR3 is 13 residues. V was clipped by 6 bases and J by 1 base, with 10 bases between them. CDR3 DNA sequence: TGCAGTGCCCAAGACACGAGCAATCAGCCCCAGCATTTT. Its protein product is CSAQDTSNQPQHF.

CDR3 coding DNA: TGTGCCAGCAGCTTAGAAGAAGGGGCGACCCAGTACTTC. It specifies CASSLEEGATQYF. V and J are TRBV7-3 and TRBJ2-5; D may be TRBD1 (5 bases). The V end was cut by 2 bases, the J end by 7 bases, with 11 bases between. This CDR3 spans 13 amino acids. The germline gives CDR1 SGHTA, CDR2 FQGTGA.

This rearrangement joins TRBV7-3 to TRBJ2-1, with 11 positions matching TRBD2. The germline V gene encodes CDR1 SGHTA and CDR2 FQGTGA. The CDR3 runs to 18 residues. V shed 5 bases and J 2 bases; nucleotides not matched to a gene: 11. The CDR3 DNA is TGTGCCAGCAGCCCTAACGGACTAGCGGGCCCAACCTACAATGAGCAGTTCTTC. Protein sequence: CASSPNGLAGPTYNEQFF. Complete variable domain (other parts from reference TRBV7-3 and TRBJ2-1): GAGVSQTPSNKVTEKGKYVELRCDPISGHTALYWYRQSLGQGPEFLIYFQGTGAADDSGLPNDRFFAVRPEGSVSTLKIQRTERGDSAVYLCASSPNGLAGPTYNEQFFGPGTRLTVL.

The chain combines TRBV7-9 with TRBJ1-1, with 7 bases that match TRBD1. The CDR3 covers 15 residues. Germline V lookup: CDR1 SEHNR, CDR2 FQNEAQ (reference sequence). Trimming removed 5 bases from V and 2 bases from J; junction bases left unmatched: 8. DNA of the CDR3: TGTGCCAGCAGCGGCGACAGGGCATCCAACACTGAAGCTTTCTTT. This codes for CASSGDRASNTEAFF. Drawing the rest from reference TRBV7-9 and TRBJ1-1, the complete variable domain is DTGVSQNPRHKITKRGQNVTFRCDPISEHNRLYWYRQTLGQGPEFLTYFQNEAQLEKSRLLSDRFSAERPKGSFSTLEIQRTEQGDSAMYLCASSGDRASNTEAFFGQGTRLTVV.

By share, this clonotype ranks as medium-sized (0.01 to 0.1%). The J gene is TRBJ2-3, the V gene TRBV20-1; no reliable D call. Germline assignment: CDR1 DFQATT and CDR2 SNEGSKA (reference sequence). The V end was cut by 3 bases, the J end by 3 bases, with 13 bases between. This CDR3 is 14 amino acids long. CDR3 loop: CSASGIYGTDTQYF. The CDR3 DNA reads as TGCAGTGCTAGCGGCATCTATGGAACAGATACGCAGTATTTT.

The chain uses TRBV28 and TRBJ2-1; 14 bases are a match to TRBD2. The junction had 7 bases not matched to a gene; V was cut back by 8 bases and J by 1 base. CDR3 length equals 17 residues. Germline CDR1 reads MDHEN; CDR2 reads SYDVKM. The CDR3 DNA follows: TGTGCCAGCTTAGGACTAGCGGGAGGAAAATCCTACAATGAGCAGTTCTTC. Its protein is CASLGLAGGKSYNEQFF.

The chain uses TRBV6-5 and TRBJ2-7; the D gene is possibly TRBD1 (5 bases). The CDR3 contains 13 residues. Germline V CDR1 and CDR2: MNHEY, SVGAGI. V gave up 1 base and J gave up 6 bases, with 10 bases separating them. The CDR3 sequence: CASSYFQGSEQYF. The CDR3 DNA reads TGTGCCAGCAGTTACTTCCAGGGATCCGAGCAGTACTTC.

This clonotype was detected a few times. V gene TRBV20-1 combines with J gene TRBJ1-2, with a possible D match to TRBD1 (5 bases). CDR3 length: 13 amino acids. Looked up from germline, CDR1 is DFQATT and CDR2 is SNEGSKA (reference sequence). Trimming removed 6 bases from V and 4 bases from J, with 15 bases in between. The CDR3 region is CSAQNWQGYGYTF. In DNA, the CDR3 is TGCAGTGCACAAAATTGGCAGGGCTATGGCTACACCTTC.

This clonotype was counted only a few times. The chain employs TRBV7-2 and TRBJ1-1; D is unclear. Trimming removed 1 base at V and 8 bases at J, with 5 bases between. The germline V gene encodes CDR1 SGHTA and CDR2 FQGNSA. The CDR3 extends over 11 amino acids. CDR3 sequence reads: CASSLGREAFF. DNA for the CDR3: TGTGCCAGCAGCTTAGGCAGAGAAGCTTTCTTT.

The J gene is TRBJ2-1, the V gene TRBV19; 7 bases align to TRBD1. The germline V gene has CDR1 LNHDA and CDR2 SQIVND (reference sequence). This CDR3 has 13 residues. The trim removed 4 bases at V and 7 bases at J, leaving 4 bases unmatched. CDR3 amino acids: CASSTVQGNEQFF. The CDR3 nucleotides are TGTGCCAGTAGTACGGTACAGGGGAATGAGCAGTTCTTC.

The J gene is TRBJ1-5, the V gene TRBV2; D ambiguous. CDR1 and CDR2 (germline): SNHLY, FYNNEI. Trimming stripped 6 bases from V and 0 bases from J, with 9 bases between. The CDR3 consists of 14 residues. CDR3 sequence: CASSRTASNQPQHF. The CDR3 region has the DNA TGTGCCAGCAGCCGGACGGCTAGCAATCAGCCCCAGCATTTT.

Only a few counts were recorded for this clonotype. The chain recombines TRBV20-1 with TRBJ1-6, with TRBD1 as a possible D gene (6 bases). The germline V and J ends were trimmed by 6 bases and 7 bases, with 13 bases remaining between them. The CDR3 consists of 13 residues. Germline V CDR1 and CDR2: DFQATT, SNEGSKA (reference sequence). The chain's CDR3 is CSASTGRNSPLHF. The CDR3 DNA reads TGCAGTGCGTCCACAGGGCGGAATTCACCCCTCCACTTT.

Written as DNA, the CDR3 is TGTGCCAGCAGTGAATTTCGTAGCGGGGGCGGGGGGACCCAGTACTTC. Translating it yields CASSEFRSGGGGTQYF. The V and J genes are TRBV25-1 and TRBJ2-5, with TRBD2 matching over 9 bases. The length of the CDR3 is 16 residues. From germline, CDR1 is MGHDK and CDR2 SYGVNS. V shed 1 base, J shed 7 bases, and the junction held 10 bases outside the gene matches.

The chain is built from TRBV7-3 and TRBJ2-5; TRBD1 agrees at 8 bases. CDR1 and CDR2 from the germline V gene are SGHTA and FQGTGA. The CDR3 has 13 residues. With 5 bases clipped from V and 5 bases from J, the junction kept 4 bases outside the gene matches. CDR3 nucleotide sequence: TGTGCCAGCAGCCCAGGGGGCGCGGAGACCCAGTACTTC. Translated, it gives CASSPGGAETQYF.